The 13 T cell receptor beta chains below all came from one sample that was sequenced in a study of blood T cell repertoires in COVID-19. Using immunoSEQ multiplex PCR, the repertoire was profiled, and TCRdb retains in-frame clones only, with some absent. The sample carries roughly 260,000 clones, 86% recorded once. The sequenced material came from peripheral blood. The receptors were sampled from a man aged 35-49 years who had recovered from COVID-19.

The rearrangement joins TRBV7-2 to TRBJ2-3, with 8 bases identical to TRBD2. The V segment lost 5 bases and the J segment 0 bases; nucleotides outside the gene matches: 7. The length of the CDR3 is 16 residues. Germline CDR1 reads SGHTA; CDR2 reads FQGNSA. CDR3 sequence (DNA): TGTGCCAGCAGCGCCAGACTAGCGACTAGCACAGATACGCAGTATTTT. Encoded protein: CASSARLATSTDTQYF.

The CDR3: CASSRGGYSNQPQHF. The CDR3 DNA reads TGTGCCAGTAGTAGGGGGGGATATAGCAATCAGCCCCAGCATTTT. This rearrangement joins TRBV19 to TRBJ1-5; tentative D call: TRBD1 (5 bases). Per the germline V gene, CDR1 is LNHDA and CDR2 is SQIVND (reference sequence). V was clipped by 4 bases and J by 0 bases, with 10 bases between them. This CDR3 comprises 15 residues. Combining the CDR3 with reference TRBV19 and TRBJ1-5 gives the whole variable domain DGGITQSPKYLFRKEGQNVTLSCEQNLNHDAMYWYRQDPGQGLRLIYYSQIVNDFQKGDIAEGYSVSREKKESFPLTVTSAQKNPTAFYLCASSRGGYSNQPQHFGDGTRLSIL.

The CDR3 coding sequence is TGCAGCGTTTCCCCGGGCCAGGGCATCGGGTACGAGCAGTACTTC. This encodes CSVSPGQGIGYEQYF. The chain is built from TRBV29-1 and TRBJ2-7, with D possibly being TRBD1 (5 bases). CDR3 length: 15 amino acids. Trimming left V 5 bases short and J 4 bases short, with 21 bases between. CDR1 SQVTM and CDR2 ANQGSEA come from the germline V gene.

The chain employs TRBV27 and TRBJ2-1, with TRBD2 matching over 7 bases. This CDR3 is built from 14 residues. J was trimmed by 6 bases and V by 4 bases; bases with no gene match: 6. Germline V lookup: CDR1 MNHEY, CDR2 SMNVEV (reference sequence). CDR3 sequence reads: CASSSGTIVNEQFF. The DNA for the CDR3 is TGTGCCAGCAGTTCTGGGACTATTGTCAATGAGCAGTTCTTC.

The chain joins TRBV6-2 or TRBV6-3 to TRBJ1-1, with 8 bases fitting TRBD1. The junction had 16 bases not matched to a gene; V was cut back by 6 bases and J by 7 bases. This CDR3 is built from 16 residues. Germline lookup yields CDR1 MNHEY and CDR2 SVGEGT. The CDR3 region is CASSPVRPGGSGEAFF. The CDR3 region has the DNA TGTGCCAGCAGCCCCGTAAGGCCAGGGGGCTCCGGTGAAGCTTTCTTT.

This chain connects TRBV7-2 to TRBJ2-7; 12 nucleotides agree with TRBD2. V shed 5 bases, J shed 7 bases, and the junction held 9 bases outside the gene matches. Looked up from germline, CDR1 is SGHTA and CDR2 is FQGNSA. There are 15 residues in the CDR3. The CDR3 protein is CASSVTSGGPVEQYF. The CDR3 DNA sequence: TGTGCCAGCAGCGTGACTAGCGGGGGCCCAGTGGAGCAGTACTTC.

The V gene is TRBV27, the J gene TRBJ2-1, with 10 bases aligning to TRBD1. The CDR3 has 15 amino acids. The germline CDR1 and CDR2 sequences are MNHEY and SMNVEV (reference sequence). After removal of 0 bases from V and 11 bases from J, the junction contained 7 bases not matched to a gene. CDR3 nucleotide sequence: TGTGCCAGCAGTTTATCCGGGACAGGGGCAGTGCAGCAGTTCTTC. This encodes CASSLSGTGAVQQFF.

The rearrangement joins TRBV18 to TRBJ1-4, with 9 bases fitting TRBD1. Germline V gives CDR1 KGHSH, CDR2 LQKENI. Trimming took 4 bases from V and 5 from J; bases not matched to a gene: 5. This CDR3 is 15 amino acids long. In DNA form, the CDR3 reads TGTGCCAGCTCACTCCGGGACAGGGTCAATGAAAAACTGTTTTTT. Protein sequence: CASSLRDRVNEKLFF.

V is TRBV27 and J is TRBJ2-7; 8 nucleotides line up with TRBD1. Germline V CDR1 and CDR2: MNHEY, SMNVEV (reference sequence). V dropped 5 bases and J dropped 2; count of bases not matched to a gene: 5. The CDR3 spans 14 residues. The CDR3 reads CASSHYRGAYEQYF. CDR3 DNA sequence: TGTGCCAGCAGTCATTACAGGGGGGCCTACGAGCAGTACTTC.

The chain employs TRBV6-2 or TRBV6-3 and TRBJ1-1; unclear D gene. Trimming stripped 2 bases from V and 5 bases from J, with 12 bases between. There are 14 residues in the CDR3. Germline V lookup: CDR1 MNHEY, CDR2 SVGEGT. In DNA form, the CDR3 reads TGTGCCAGCAGTTACGGGAGGTTAGGGACTGAAGCTTTCTTT. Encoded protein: CASSYGRLGTEAFF.

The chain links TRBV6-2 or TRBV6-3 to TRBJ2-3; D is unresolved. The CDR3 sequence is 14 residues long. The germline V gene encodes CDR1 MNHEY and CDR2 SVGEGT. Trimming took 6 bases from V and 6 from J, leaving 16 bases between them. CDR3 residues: CASSHPLKRDTQYF. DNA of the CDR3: TGTGCCAGCAGCCACCCCTTGAAGCGCGATACGCAGTATTTT.

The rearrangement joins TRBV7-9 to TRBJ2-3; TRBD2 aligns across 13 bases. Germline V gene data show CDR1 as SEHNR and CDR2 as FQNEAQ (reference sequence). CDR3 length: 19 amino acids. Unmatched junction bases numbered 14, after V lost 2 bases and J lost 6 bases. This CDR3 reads CASSLSGQRWTSGSDTQYF. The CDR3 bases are TGTGCCAGCAGCTTATCCGGGCAGCGATGGACTAGCGGGAGCGATACGCAGTATTTT.

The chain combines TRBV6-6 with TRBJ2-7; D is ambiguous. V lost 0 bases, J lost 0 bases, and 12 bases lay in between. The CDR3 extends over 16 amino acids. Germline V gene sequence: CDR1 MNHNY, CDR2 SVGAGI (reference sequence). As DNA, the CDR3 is TGTGCCAGCAGTTACTCGAGATCTTCCACCTCCTACGAGCAGTACTTC. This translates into CASSYSRSSTSYEQYF.